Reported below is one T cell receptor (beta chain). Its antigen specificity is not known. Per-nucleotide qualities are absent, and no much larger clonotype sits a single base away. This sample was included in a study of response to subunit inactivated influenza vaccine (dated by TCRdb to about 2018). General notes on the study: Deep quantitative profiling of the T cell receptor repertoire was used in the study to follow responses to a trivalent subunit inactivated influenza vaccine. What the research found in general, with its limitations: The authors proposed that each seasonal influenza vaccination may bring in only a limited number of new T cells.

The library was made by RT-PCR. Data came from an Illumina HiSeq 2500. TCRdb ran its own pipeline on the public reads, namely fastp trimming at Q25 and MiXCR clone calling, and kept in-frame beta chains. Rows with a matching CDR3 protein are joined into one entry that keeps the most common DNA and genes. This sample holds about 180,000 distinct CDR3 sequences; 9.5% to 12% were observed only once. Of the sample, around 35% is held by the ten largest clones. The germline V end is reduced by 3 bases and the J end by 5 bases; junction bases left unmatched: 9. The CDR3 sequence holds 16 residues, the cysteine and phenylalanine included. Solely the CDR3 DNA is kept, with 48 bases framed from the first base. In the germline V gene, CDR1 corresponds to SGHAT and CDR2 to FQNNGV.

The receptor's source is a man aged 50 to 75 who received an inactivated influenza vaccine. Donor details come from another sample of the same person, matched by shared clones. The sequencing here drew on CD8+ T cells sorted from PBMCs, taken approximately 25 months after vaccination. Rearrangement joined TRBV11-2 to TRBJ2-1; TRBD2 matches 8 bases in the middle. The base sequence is TGTGCCAGCAGCTTTATCAGCGGGAGTTCCGACAATGAGCAGTTCTTC. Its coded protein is CASSFISGSSDNEQFF.